Reported below is one T cell receptor beta chain. No antigen is known for it. Its ends do not fully match the called genes, so a read error is possible. The data are from a study of CD8+ T cells in alopecia areata. Described treatment: oral pan-JAK inhibitor, 5-10 mg twice daily. The study's findings and limits: Both scalp clonality and the expanded CD8+ clones among the top 100 showed a significant decrease with tofacitinib. Just one nonresponder means the tie between baseline CD8+ expansion and response stays uncertain. Possibly because of HLA-related factors, TCR sharing was less clear across patients than in mice.

Extraction of RNA preceded its reverse transcription into cDNA, which served as the sequencing template. Sequencing used immunoSEQ multiplex PCR; TCRdb keeps in-frame clones, though not all of them. Of 79,000 or so clones listed, around two thirds are singletons. This clonotype originated in a human donor with alopecia areata. The sequencing here drew on CD8+ T cells sorted from blood, taken at week 24, from a patient treated with tofacitinib.

The CDR3 sequence: CASSVGGGPAGNEQFF. The CDR3 region has the DNA TGTGCCAGCAGTGTAGGGGGCGGACCGGCGGGCAATGAGCAGTTCTTC. This chain joins TRBV9 and TRBJ2-1; 7 bases are shared with TRBD1. CDR1 is SGDLS, CDR2 YYNGEE, per germline. The CDR3 covers 16 residues.